One TCR beta chain is described in this entry. J lost 7 bases, V lost 5 bases, and 17 bases had no gene match. Germline V gives CDR1 MNHEY, CDR2 SMNVEV (reference sequence). The CDR3 spans 17 residues. This record comes from a study of blood T cell repertoires in COVID-19. Study-wide context: Nucleic acid was either cDNA or gDNA, and it came from T cells, B-cell-depleted T cells, or PBMCs.

The data were produced by immunoSEQ multiplex PCR, yet TCRdb's version contains in-frame clones alone and is incomplete. Here the sample spans under 500,000 clones, roughly 87% being singletons. Allocation to cohorts depended on clinical history reported by the participants. Sequenced input: PBMCs or T cells enriched from blood (not recorded which). The genes are TRBV27 and TRBJ2-1; 7 bases align to TRBD2. The origin of this receptor is a woman in her late teens or twenties with acute COVID-19. The DNA of the CDR3 is TGTGCCAGCAGTCGTTCGTCCGGGACTACCAGTTTTAATGAGCAGTTCTTC. It encodes CASSRSSGTTSFNEQFF.